A selection of T cell receptor beta chains follows, all from one sample in a study of shared clonotypes between healthy human individuals. Clones were read by immunoSEQ multiplex PCR, and TCRdb kept only the in-frame ones, dropping some. The sample holds roughly 1 million clones, approximately 78% seen once. Sequenced input: memory CD4+ T cells from PBMCs. These receptors all come from a man in his late teens or twenties in good health. Some clones in this sample may be carry-over from other donors' samples. Both conserved end residues are part of each CDR3. The order of the fields is clone size, J gene, V gene, D gene, CDR3 DNA, CDR3 protein. The D gene is left open where the match is weak. Rows give clone size only sometimes, using once, few, many, or a class for an expanded clone.

. TRBJ1-1 TRBV27 . TGTGCCAGCAGGAGGGGACGGATGAACACTGAAGCTTTCTTT CASRRGRMNTEAFF
. TRBJ2-7 TRBV25-1 . TGTGCCAGCATCCCCACCTACGAGCAGTACTTC CASIPTYEQYF
. TRBJ2-5 TRBV5-6 . TGTGCCAGCAGCCTTAATAGCGGAGTGTACCAAGAGACCCAGTACTTC CASSLNSGVYQETQYF
. TRBJ2-5 TRBV5-1 TRBD1 TGCGCCAGCAGCCCGGGACAGGGCAAAGAGACCCAGTACTTC CASSPGQGKETQYF
few TRBJ2-7 TRBV6-1 . TGTGCCAGCAGCGCAAGCAGGGTTGGCGAGCAGTACTTC CASSASRVGEQYF
. TRBJ2-1 TRBV5-1 . TGCGCCAGCAGCTTAGACAGATACAATGAGCAGTTCTTC CASSLDRYNEQFF
. TRBJ2-1 TRBV6-1 . TGTGCCAGCAGGCAGGGGTCTCCCTACAATGAGCAGTTCTTC CASRQGSPYNEQFF
. TRBJ1-2 TRBV5-4 . TGTGCCAGCAGCTTTGATCAGTATGGCTACACCTTC CASSFDQYGYTF
. TRBJ2-7 TRBV4-2 . TGTGCCAGCAGCCAGCTAGCATCCGATCTTTCCTACGAGCAGTACTTC CASSQLASDLSYEQYF
. TRBJ1-4 TRBV5-5 . TGTGCCAGCAGCTGGACCTCCAATGAAAAACTGTTTTTT CASSWTSNEKLFF
once TRBJ2-5 TRBV7-8 TRBD1 TGTGCCAGCAGCTCTCAGCAGGGGGCCAGAGAGACCCAGTACTTC CASSSQQGARETQYF
. TRBJ1-1 TRBV14 . TGTGCCAGCAGCCAAGACTGGACACCCCGTACTGTAGCTTTCTTT CASSQDWTPRTVAFF
. TRBJ2-3 TRBV6-1 TRBD2 TGTGCCAGCAGTGAATATAGGACTAGCGGGAGAGGGAGCACAGATACGCAGTATTTT CASSEYRTSGRGSTDTQYF
. TRBJ1-2 TRBV7-9 . TGTGCCAGCAGCTTAGAGGGGAACTATGGCTACACCTTC CASSLEGNYGYTF
. TRBJ2-6 TRBV4-1 . TGCGCCAGCAGCCAAGTTGGGGTAGTAGTCCTGACTTTC CASSQVGVVVLTF
few TRBJ2-7 TRBV18 TRBD2 TGTGCCAGCTCACCGACTAGCGGCTACGAGCAGTACTTC CASSPTSGYEQYF
. TRBJ2-7 TRBV10-2 TRBD1 TGCGCCAGCAGTGGGGGACAGGGGAGGTCCTACGAGCAGTACTTC CASSGGQGRSYEQYF
few TRBJ2-7 TRBV28 . TGTGCCAGCTGCCCAAATTGGGTCAGTAACTACGAGCAGTACTTC CASCPNWVSNYEQYF
. TRBJ2-5 TRBV18 . TGTGCCAGCTCACCGAGGGGACAAGAGACCCAGTACTTC CASSPRGQETQYF
. TRBJ1-1 TRBV5-1 . TGCGCCAGCAGCTTGGCCCAGGGTGAAGCTTTCTTT CASSLAQGEAFF
once TRBJ2-2 TRBV7-9 TRBD2 TGTGCCAGCAGCTTTTTTGCGGGAGCGGACACCGGGGAGCTGTTTTTT CASSFFAGADTGELFF
. TRBJ1-4 TRBV28 . TGTGCCAGCAGTCCCGGTGGGGGGACTAATGAAAAACTGTTTTTT CASSPGGGTNEKLFF
few TRBJ1-1 TRBV6-4 TRBD1 TGTGCCAGCAGACAACAGGGGGCGGACACTGAAGCTTTCTTT CASRQQGADTEAFF
. TRBJ2-1 TRBV9 . TGTGCCAGCAGCGTAGGAGGGCTGGCCATAAACAATGAGCAGTTCTTC CASSVGGLAINNEQFF
once TRBJ2-7 TRBV18 TRBD1 TGTGCCAGCTCACCGGGACAGGGGTCCTACGAGCAGTACTTC CASSPGQGSYEQYF
. TRBJ2-3 TRBV5-4 . TGTGCCAGCAGCCGGGACCCCACAGATACGCAGTATTTT CASSRDPTDTQYF
. TRBJ2-1 TRBV7-2 TRBD2 TGTGCCAGCAGCCCGGGGACTAGCGCCTACAATGAGCAGTTCTTC CASSPGTSAYNEQFF
once TRBJ2-6 TRBV4-2 . TGTGCCAGCAGCCAAGACGGGCAAGGGCGGAGCTCTGGGGCCAACGTCCTGACTTTC CASSQDGQGRSSGANVLTF
. TRBJ1-4 TRBV4-3 . TGCGCCAGCAGCCAGCCTGCAGGGGAGAAACTGTTTTTT CASSQPAGEKLFF
. TRBJ2-1 TRBV11-2 . TGTGCCAGCAGCTGGGACGGGTACAATGAGCAGTTCTTC CASSWDGYNEQFF
. TRBJ2-1 TRBV5-5 TRBD2 TGTGCCAGCAGCTCTACCCCGGGGGGATCCTACAATGAGCAGTTCTTC CASSSTPGGSYNEQFF
once TRBJ1-4 TRBV5-1 TRBD1 TGCGCCAGCAGCTCCCCTGAACAGGGGAATGAAAAACTGTTTTTT CASSSPEQGNEKLFF
. TRBJ1-5 TRBV30 TRBD1 TGTGCCTGGGACAGGGGAAGCAATCAGCCCCAGCATTTT CAWDRGSNQPQHF
. TRBJ2-6 TRBV5-4 . TGTGCCAGCAGACATTTATCTGGGGCCAACGTCCTGACTTTC CASRHLSGANVLTF
. TRBJ2-7 TRBV7-9 TRBD2 TGTGCCAGCAGCTTAGCCAGCGGGAGCGGCGAGCAGTACTTC CASSLASGSGEQYF
. TRBJ1-5 TRBV6-5 TRBD1 TGTGCCAGCAGCCCGGGACAGGCCAATCAGCCCCAGCATTTT CASSPGQANQPQHF
. TRBJ2-7 TRBV7-9 TRBD2 TGTGCCAGCAGCCCGTTCCTAGCGGGGATCTACGAGCAGTACTTC CASSPFLAGIYEQYF
. TRBJ1-2 TRBV25-1 . TGTGCCAGCAGTGAAGCGGCCGGGGTCCCGGGTGGCTACACCTTC CASSEAAGVPGGYTF
. TRBJ2-1 TRBV10-3 TRBD1 TGTGCCATCACTAGGACAGGGGGGAATGAGCAGTTCTTC CAITRTGGNEQFF
. TRBJ2-7 TRBV7-8 . TGTGCCAGCAGCTTAGCGTCGGAGGTACCCTACGAGCAGTACTTC CASSLASEVPYEQYF
. TRBJ2-1 TRBV29-1 . TGCAGCGTTGTCGGGCGAAAGGAGGGTGGCAATGAGCAGTTCTTC CSVVGRKEGGNEQFF
few TRBJ1-5 TRBV2 . TGTGCCAGCAGTGAAGCGCTAGGGACGATTCATCAGCCCCAGCATTTT CASSEALGTIHQPQHF
. TRBJ2-7 TRBV5-4 TRBD2 TGTGCCAGCAGCTTGGGGGGGACTACGGACGAGCAGTACTTC CASSLGGTTDEQYF
. TRBJ1-2 TRBV10-3 TRBD1 TGTGCCATCAGCCCGGGGACAGCCTATGGCTACACCTTC CAISPGTAYGYTF
. TRBJ1-1 TRBV5-1 . TGCGCCAGCACCCGGGCGGGGAAGACTGAAGCTTTCTTT CASTRAGKTEAFF
. TRBJ2-1 TRBV5-1 TRBD2 TGCGCCAGCAGCTTGGTAGCGGGAGTGCGCAATGAGCAGTTCTTC CASSLVAGVRNEQFF